This passage covers 31 T cell receptor beta chains from one sample sequenced in a study of blood T cells in healthy people across ages. Using a J-beta primer mix together with a sample-barcoded 5' primer, a second PCR was run for about 6 to 11 cycles. TCRdb independently ran MiXCR on the 5' RACE reads; one entry per CDR3 protein. The sample holds around 990,000 distinct CDR3 sequences, 35% to 40% seen once. The sequenced sample consisted of blood. Receptors were obtained from a man aged 18 to 35 in good health.

The sample holds many counts of this clonotype. The chain uses TRBV15 and TRBJ2-5; D is undetermined. There are 13 residues in the CDR3. The germline V gene has CDR1 LNHNV and CDR2 YYDKDF (reference sequence). V gave up 3 bases and J gave up 6 bases, with 11 bases separating them. The CDR3 nucleotides read TGTGCCACCAGCAGTCCTAATCGGAAGACCCAGTACTTC. Its translation is CATSSPNRKTQYF.

The chain is built from TRBV6-5 and TRBJ2-5; the match to TRBD1 covers 7 bases. This CDR3 has 16 amino acids. Trimming at V came to 8 bases and at J to 2 bases, leaving 14 bases not matched to a gene. CDR1 and CDR2 (germline): MNHEY, SVGAGI. In nucleotides, the CDR3 is TGTGCCAGCGGCACATATCCGACAGGGAGTCAAGAGACCCAGTACTTC. It is translated as CASGTYPTGSQETQYF.

The table lists this clonotype with a few counts. The CDR3 spells CSARRGAASDTQYF. The CDR3, as DNA: TGCAGCGCCCGGCGTGGGGCAGCATCAGATACGCAGTATTTT. This rearrangement joins TRBV29-1 to TRBJ2-3, with D maybe TRBD1 (5 bases). The CDR3 totals 14 residues. V was shortened by 7 bases and J by 4 bases, with 18 bases between the two germline ends. Per the germline V gene, CDR1 is SQVTM and CDR2 is ANQGSEA.

Concerning this clonotype: A read error may produce the germline difference seen at one junction end. The rearrangement uses TRBV7-6 and TRBJ2-7; 7 positions match TRBD1. Germline V gives CDR1 SGHVS, CDR2 FNYEAQ. The CDR3 covers 15 residues. DNA for the CDR3: TGTGCCGGCAGCTTAGGCGTCACAGGGGTTTACGAGCAGTACTTC. Its protein is CAGSLGVTGVYEQYF. Combining the CDR3 with reference TRBV7-6 and TRBJ2-7 gives the whole variable domain GAGVSQSPRYKVTKRGQDVALRCDPISGHVSLYWYRQALGQGPEFLTYFNYEAQQDKSGLPNDRFSAERPEGSISTLTIQRTEQRDSAMYRCAGSLGVTGVYEQYFGPGTRLTVT.

In its sample, this clonotype was seen a few times. The V call is TRBV7-2, the J call TRBJ2-3, with 7 bases aligning to TRBD2. CDR1 is SGHTA, CDR2 FQGNSA, per germline. V lost 2 bases, J lost 6 bases, and 5 bases stayed unmatched. This CDR3 comprises 14 residues. The CDR3 DNA reads TGTGCCAGCAGCTTAACGGGGGGTCTTGATACGCAGTATTTT. Translating gives CASSLTGGLDTQYF.

A few counts support this clonotype. V is TRBV20-1 and J is TRBJ2-5; D unclear. Per the germline V gene, CDR1 is DFQATT and CDR2 is SNEGSKA (reference sequence). The length of the CDR3 is 11 residues. V lost 7 bases and J lost 1, with 7 bases in between. In DNA form, the CDR3 reads TGCAGTGTTACCCGCCAAGAGACCCAGTACTTC. Translating it yields CSVTRQETQYF.

This clonotype was detected once. J is TRBJ2-1 and V is TRBV5-1, with 9 positions matching TRBD1. The CDR3 spans 15 residues. Germline assignment: CDR1 SGHRS and CDR2 YFSETQ. V lost 4 bases, J lost 7 bases, and 9 bases stayed unmatched. The CDR3 region is CASSLIQGAWNEQFF. As DNA, the CDR3 is TGCGCCAGCAGCCTTATACAGGGGGCCTGGAATGAGCAGTTCTTC.

The V gene is TRBV20-1, the J gene TRBJ1-5; D might be TRBD1 (6 bases). CDR1 DFQATT and CDR2 SNEGSKA come from the germline V gene (reference sequence). V lost 3 bases and J 1 base, leaving 13 bases between the germline ends. CDR3 length equals 15 residues. The CDR3 here is CSASKGGNSNQPQHF. In nucleotides, the CDR3 is TGCAGTGCTAGTAAGGGGGGGAACAGCAATCAGCCCCAGCATTTT.

In this sample, this clonotype turned up many times. The chain uses TRBV10-3 and TRBJ2-3; TRBD2 aligns across 7 bases. In germline, CDR1 is ENHRY, CDR2 SYGVKD. J lost 2 bases, V lost 8 bases, and 4 bases had no gene match. CDR3 length: 13 amino acids. CDR3 nucleotides: TGTGCCATCCACGGACTAGACACAGATACGCAGTATTTT. This codes for CAIHGLDTDTQYF.

The chain carries TRBV6-2 or TRBV6-3 and TRBJ1-5, with a possible D match to TRBD1 (5 bases). This CDR3 comprises 13 residues. Trimming took 4 bases from V and 6 from J, leaving 10 bases between them. Per germline, CDR1 MNHEY and CDR2 SVGEGT. CDR3 region: CASSLSGLQPQHF. The CDR3 DNA sequence: TGTGCCAGCAGTTTGTCAGGGCTTCAGCCCCAGCATTTT.

This rearrangement joins TRBV27 to TRBJ1-2; D unresolved. Germline CDR1 and CDR2: MNHEY and SMNVEV (reference sequence). Trimming shortened V by 6 bases and J by 4 bases, and 12 bases separated the two germline ends. This CDR3 has 13 amino acids. Here the CDR3 reads CASRTGPSYGYTF. The DNA for the CDR3 is TGTGCCAGCAGGACCGGACCATCCTATGGCTACACCTTC.

This sequence joins TRBV6-2 or TRBV6-3 and TRBJ1-5, with a tentative D call TRBD1 (5 bases). Germline loops: CDR1 MNHEY, CDR2 SVGEGT. The CDR3 extends over 15 amino acids. V lost 5 bases, J lost 6 bases, and 17 bases lay in between. The CDR3, as DNA: TGTGCCAGCAGTCGTGCTACGACGGGGGGTCAGCCCCAGCATTTT. It encodes CASSRATTGGQPQHF.

The chain joins TRBV12-3 or TRBV12-4 to TRBJ2-2; tentative D call: TRBD2 (7 bases). V was clipped by 6 bases and J by 5 bases, with 16 bases between them. This CDR3 is 15 amino acids long. CDR3 region: CASRTMGGPTGELFF. The CDR3 DNA reads TGTGCCAGCAGGACAATGGGGGGGCCGACCGGGGAGCTGTTTTTT.

This chain links TRBV6-6 with TRBJ1-2; D is undetermined. Germline-derived CDR1 and CDR2 are MNHNY and SVGAGI (reference sequence). Trimming left V 1 base short and J 8 bases short, with 14 bases between. This CDR3 comprises 14 residues. The CDR3 is CASSYLGRALGYTF. The CDR3 region has the DNA TGTGCCAGCAGTTACTTAGGACGGGCCTTAGGCTACACCTTC.

The count of this clonotype is one. The chain combines TRBV7-9 with TRBJ1-4; 7 nucleotides match TRBD1. The CDR3 is 11 amino acids. The V and J ends lost 5 bases and 14 bases, in that order; junction bases with no gene match: 5. In germline, CDR1 is SEHNR, CDR2 FQNEAQ (reference sequence). CDR3 coding DNA: TGTGCCAGCAGCGCGGGACAGATCCTGTTTTTT. This gives the protein CASSAGQILFF. The full variable domain, in which reference TRBV7-9 and TRBJ1-4 provide the parts outside the CDR3, is DTGVSQNPRHKITKRGQNVTFRCDPISEHNRLYWYRQTLGQGPEFLTYFQNEAQLEKSRLLSDRFSAERPKGSFSTLEIQRTEQGDSAMYLCASSAGQILFFGSGTQLSVL.

The table lists this clonotype with a few counts. V is TRBV20-1 and J is TRBJ1-4; D possibly corresponds to TRBD1 (6 bases). Germline lookup yields CDR1 DFQATT and CDR2 SNEGSKA (reference sequence). This CDR3 has 14 amino acids. Trimming removed 4 bases at V and 3 bases at J, with 12 bases between. CDR3 loop: CSATGVGANEKLFF. CDR3 nucleotides: TGCAGTGCTACAGGGGTTGGGGCTAATGAAAAACTGTTTTTT.

Concerning this clonotype: An end of the junction differs from the germline gene, which may be a read error. The chain joins TRBV29-1 to TRBJ2-2; D gene unclear. This CDR3 region has 13 residues. The germline V gene encodes CDR1 SQVTM and CDR2 ANQGSEA. Here the CDR3 reads CSVAGRNTRELFF. The CDR3 coding sequence is TGCAGCGTTGCCGGACGGAACACCAGGGAGCTGTTTTTT.

Many counts were recorded for this clonotype. This sequence joins TRBV20-1 and TRBJ2-7; 8 bases line up with TRBD1. Trimming cost V 0 bases and J 3 bases; bases outside gene matches: 4. The CDR3 has 14 residues. Germline V CDR1 and CDR2: DFQATT, SNEGSKA (reference sequence). The DNA for the CDR3 is TGCAGTGCTAGAGATCTGGACAGGGACTACGAGCAGTACTTC. Amino acids: CSARDLDRDYEQYF.

The chain recombines TRBV10-3 with TRBJ2-7; 8 nucleotides align to TRBD2. This CDR3 is 13 amino acids long. Germline trimming cut 7 bases from V and 2 bases from J; bases unmatched to any gene: 4. Germline V gene lookup returns CDR1 ENHRY and CDR2 SYGVKD. The CDR3 protein is CAINGGGTYEQYF. In nucleotides, the CDR3 is TGTGCCATCAATGGCGGGGGGACCTACGAGCAGTACTTC.

J is TRBJ2-3 and V is TRBV27; D gene uncertain. Deletions cut 1 base from V and 3 bases from J, with 11 bases between. The CDR3 is 15 amino acids. The V gene's germline CDR1 is MNHEY and CDR2 SMNVEV (reference sequence). The CDR3 loop is CASSLWPMTTDTQYF. In DNA, the CDR3 is TGTGCCAGCAGTTTATGGCCGATGACAACAGATACGCAGTATTTT.

This clonotype was recorded only once. The chain employs TRBV13 and TRBJ1-1; D remains ambiguous. The germline CDR1 and CDR2 sequences are PRHDT and FYEKMQ (reference sequence). The CDR3 runs to 15 residues. The germline V and J ends were trimmed by 5 bases and 4 bases, with 17 bases remaining between them. The CDR3 sequence: CASSRRPGSGTEAFF. The DNA for the CDR3 is TGTGCCAGCAGCCGACGACCTGGTAGTGGCACTGAAGCTTTCTTT. Together with reference TRBV13 and TRBJ1-1, the CDR3 gives the full variable domain: AAGVIQSPRHLIKEKRETATLKCYPIPRHDTVYWYQQGPGQDPQFLISFYEKMQSDKGSIPDRFSAQQFSDYHSELNMSSLELGDSALYFCASSRRPGSGTEAFFGQGTRLTVV.

The chain couples TRBV27 to TRBJ1-1; possible D gene TRBD1, 5 bases. Looked up from germline, CDR1 is MNHEY and CDR2 is SMNVEV (reference sequence). V shed 2 bases and J shed 7 bases, with 20 bases lying between them. This CDR3 is 16 amino acids long. The CDR3, as DNA: TGTGCCAGCAGTTTAATGCAGGGTCAACGCAAAAATGAAGCTTTCTTT. Translation: CASSLMQGQRKNEAFF.

The chain carries TRBV20-1 and TRBJ2-5; 7 nucleotides agree with TRBD1. V shed 1 base, J shed 2 bases, and the junction held 7 bases outside the gene matches. Germline loops: CDR1 DFQATT, CDR2 SNEGSKA (reference sequence). The length of the CDR3 is 15 residues. The CDR3 reads CSARVHRQGQETQYF. In nucleotides, the CDR3 is TGCAGTGCTAGAGTCCATCGACAGGGACAAGAGACCCAGTACTTC.

V and J are TRBV12-3 or TRBV12-4 and TRBJ1-2, with TRBD1 matching over 10 bases. The CDR3 length is 13 residues. V was pared by 3 bases and J by 10 bases, with 5 bases of the junction left unmatched. The CDR3 is CASSFTGTGVYTF. As DNA, the CDR3 is TGTGCCAGCAGTTTTACCGGGACAGGGGTCTACACCTTC.

The chain links TRBV6-6 to TRBJ1-1; 7 bases map to TRBD1. V gave up 0 bases and J gave up 0 bases; unmatched junction bases: 7. This CDR3 spans 17 amino acids. Germline V gene data show CDR1 as MNHNY and CDR2 as SVGAGI (reference sequence). The CDR3 spells CASSYSLAGGMNTEAFF. The DNA for the CDR3 is TGTGCCAGCAGTTACTCGTTGGCAGGGGGTATGAACACTGAAGCTTTCTTT.

Comments on this clonotype: Given a much more abundant clone one base away, this may be a read error. J is TRBJ2-4 and V is TRBV20-1; D is possibly TRBD1 or TRBD2 (6 bases each). The CDR3 runs to 13 residues. Germline V gene sequence: CDR1 DFQATT, CDR2 SNEGSKA (reference sequence). V was clipped by 2 bases and J by 3 bases, with 8 bases between them. The CDR3 region has the DNA TGCAGTGCTAGAAGGGGGGACAAAAACATTCAGTACTTC. This sequence encodes CSARRGDKNIQYF.

This rearrangement joins TRBV4-1 to TRBJ1-3; 9 bases map to TRBD1. Losses at the gene ends were 3 bases for V and 1 base for J; bases not matched to a gene: 7. CDR3 length: 17 residues. Germline CDR1 and CDR2: MGHRA and YSYEKL. The CDR3 here is CASSQGQGRRSGNTIYF. CDR3 nucleotides: TGCGCCAGCAGCCAGGGACAGGGTAGGAGGTCTGGAAACACCATATATTTT.

This clonotype came up a few times. V and J are TRBV20-1 and TRBJ1-2, with 9 bases fitting TRBD1. V was pared by 8 bases and J by 3 bases, with 4 bases of the junction left unmatched. Per germline, CDR1 DFQATT and CDR2 SNEGSKA (reference sequence). The CDR3 consists of 12 residues. This chain's CDR3 is CSTGQGDYGYTF. The CDR3 nucleotides read TGCAGTACGGGACAGGGCGACTATGGCTACACCTTC.

The chain couples TRBV14 to TRBJ2-2; D not certain. CDR1 and CDR2 (germline): SGHDN, FVKESK. V lost 1 base to trimming and J lost 1 base, with 4 bases between them. The CDR3 spans 14 residues. CDR3 in DNA: TGTGCCAGCAGCCAAGCCATGAACACCGGGGAGCTGTTTTTT. Residues: CASSQAMNTGELFF.

Here the CDR3 reads CASSNLREGLYGYTF. DNA of the CDR3: TGTGCCAGCAGCAACCTAAGGGAAGGCCTATATGGCTACACCTTC. V gene TRBV7-2 combines with J gene TRBJ1-2; D is undetermined. Between the trimmed V and J ends, which lost 5 bases and 5 bases, there was a span of 18 bases. The germline V gene encodes CDR1 SGHTA and CDR2 FQGNSA. This CDR3 spans 15 amino acids.

The sample holds a few counts of this clonotype. V and J are TRBV12-3 or TRBV12-4 and TRBJ2-7; D unclear. The CDR3 totals 13 residues. Trimming took off 5 bases at V and 5 bases at J, with 13 bases between the two ends. This CDR3 is CASSPPAVHEQYF. The CDR3 region has the DNA TGTGCCAGCAGTCCCCCGGCAGTACACGAGCAGTACTTC.